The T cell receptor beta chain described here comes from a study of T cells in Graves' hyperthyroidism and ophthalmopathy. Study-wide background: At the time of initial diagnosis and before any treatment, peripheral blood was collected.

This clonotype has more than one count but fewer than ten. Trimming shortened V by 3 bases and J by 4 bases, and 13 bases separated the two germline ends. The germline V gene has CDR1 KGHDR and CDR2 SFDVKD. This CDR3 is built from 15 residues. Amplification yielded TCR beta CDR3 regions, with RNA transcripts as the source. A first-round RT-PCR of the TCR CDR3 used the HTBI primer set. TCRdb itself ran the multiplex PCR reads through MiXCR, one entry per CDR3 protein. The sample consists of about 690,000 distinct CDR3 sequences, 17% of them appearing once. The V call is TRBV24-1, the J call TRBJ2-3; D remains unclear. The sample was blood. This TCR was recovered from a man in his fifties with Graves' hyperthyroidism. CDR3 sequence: CATSDQASVADTQYF. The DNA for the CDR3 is TGTGCCACCAGTGATCAAGCGTCCGTCGCAGATACGCAGTATTTT.